The next 22 T cell receptor beta chains were all read from a single sample in a study of technical replicates of blood from a few donors. The table came from immunoSEQ multiplex PCR; TCRdb's copy has only in-frame clones and leaves some out. Of over 55,000 clones in the sample, 85% to 90% are singletons; the top ten hold under 6.5%. Source material: PBMCs. All receptors come from a human donor in good health. Some clones in this sample may be carry-over from other donors' samples.

V is TRBV7-3 and J is TRBJ2-1; 10 bases agree with TRBD1. With V trimmed by 1 base and J by 7 bases, 7 bases remained unmatched. The germline CDR1 and CDR2 sequences are SGHTA and FQGTGA. The CDR3 contains 16 residues. The CDR3 nucleotides read TGTGCCAGCAGCTTAAAGGCCGGGACAGGGGCAAATGAGCAGTTCTTC. This gives the protein CASSLKAGTGANEQFF.

The chain uses TRBV11-2 and TRBJ2-7; possibly TRBD2 for D (5 bases). The germline CDR1 and CDR2 sequences are SGHAT and FQNNGV. V shed 5 bases and J shed 0 bases, with 8 bases lying between them. The length of the CDR3 is 13 residues. The CDR3, as DNA: TGTGCCAGCAGCCGGACTGCCTCCTACGAGCAGTACTTC. Its translation is CASSRTASYEQYF.

V is TRBV5-6 and J is TRBJ1-2, with no clear D. V lost 0 bases and J 0 bases, leaving 12 bases between the germline ends. The CDR3 has 16 amino acids. Germline CDR1 and CDR2: SGHDT and YYEEEE. CDR3 loop: CASSLALNRANYGYTF. The CDR3 DNA follows: TGTGCCAGCAGCTTGGCGTTGAACAGAGCTAACTATGGCTACACCTTC. The variable domain in full, completed from reference TRBV5-6 and TRBJ1-2, reads DAGVTQSPTHLIKTRGQQVTLRCSPKSGHDTVSWYQQALGQGPQFIFQYYEEEERQRGNFPDRFSGHQFPNYSSELNVNALLLGDSALYLCASSLALNRANYGYTFGSGTRLTVV.

CDR3 loop: CASSPRDPGLAGTGANVLTF. CDR3 DNA sequence: TGTGCCAGCAGCCCACGGGACCCTGGACTAGCGGGGACTGGGGCCAACGTCCTGACTTTC. The chain couples TRBV9 to TRBJ2-6; TRBD2 matches 12 bases. This CDR3 is 20 amino acids long. CDR1 is SGDLS, CDR2 YYNGEE, per germline. With V trimmed by 4 bases and J by 2 bases, 13 bases remained unmatched.

The rearrangement links TRBV7-2 to TRBJ2-5, with 8 positions matching TRBD1. The CDR3 is made up of 15 amino acids. CDR1 is SGHTA and CDR2 is FQGNSA in the germline V gene. Unmatched junction bases numbered 8, after V lost 7 bases and J lost 1 base. This CDR3 reads CASNRDRGVQETQYF. In DNA form, the CDR3 reads TGTGCCAGCAACCGAGACAGGGGTGTCCAAGAGACCCAGTACTTC.

The V gene is TRBV5-1, the J gene TRBJ1-1, with TRBD1 as a possible D gene (6 bases). The CDR3 has 14 residues. The germline V gene has CDR1 SGHRS and CDR2 YFSETQ. Trimming removed 4 bases from V and 10 bases from J, with 20 bases in between. In nucleotides, the CDR3 is TGCGCCAGCAGCAAGTCAGGGGTAGCCCCTTCAGCTTTCTTT. It specifies CASSKSGVAPSAFF.

This clone was detected a few times. This chain uses TRBV7-9 with TRBJ2-7; perhaps TRBD2 as D (6 bases). In germline, CDR1 is SEHNR, CDR2 FQNEAQ (reference sequence). V was pared by 1 base and J by 5 bases, with 12 bases between. The CDR3 runs 14 residues. CDR3 region: CASSLGRTSNEQYF. DNA for the CDR3: TGTGCCAGCAGCTTAGGCCGAACTAGCAACGAGCAGTACTTC.

The gene calls are TRBV5-1 and TRBJ2-3, with a tentative D call TRBD2 (5 bases). Germline loops: CDR1 SGHRS, CDR2 YFSETQ. The CDR3 length is 16 residues. Trimming took 1 base from V and 4 from J, leaving 16 bases between them. CDR3 sequence: CASSLRRERMSDTQYF. The CDR3 bases are TGCGCCAGCAGCTTGAGGCGAGAGCGGATGTCAGATACGCAGTATTTT.

The table lists this clone with a count of one. The V gene is TRBV7-2, the J gene TRBJ1-2, with 8 nucleotides matching TRBD1. This CDR3 region has 14 residues. V lost 3 bases and J lost 6; bases outside the gene matches: 6. Looked up from germline, CDR1 is SGHTA and CDR2 is FQGNSA. For the CDR3, the DNA is TGTGCCAGCAGCTTGTTTCAGGGGGCGAATGGCTACACCTTC. This encodes CASSLFQGANGYTF.

The chain is built from TRBV7-2 and TRBJ2-5, with 12 positions matching TRBD2. Germline loops: CDR1 SGHTA, CDR2 FQGNSA. The J segment lost 6 bases and the V segment lost 1 base, leaving 6 bases of the junction unmatched. CDR3 size: 16 residues. CDR3 sequence reads: CASSLVLAGGPKTQYF. CDR3 coding DNA: TGTGCCAGCAGCTTAGTGCTAGCGGGGGGGCCTAAGACCCAGTACTTC.

This chain connects TRBV10-3 to TRBJ1-2; the match to TRBD1 covers 7 bases. V was pared by 10 bases and J by 5 bases, with 10 bases of the junction left unmatched. Germline lookup yields CDR1 ENHRY and CDR2 SYGVKD. The CDR3 has 13 residues. The CDR3 here is CATGTAGGYGYTF. The DNA for the CDR3 is TGTGCCACCGGCACTGCAGGGGGGTATGGCTACACCTTC.

The chain couples TRBV7-9 to TRBJ2-2; 9 bases are a match to TRBD1. V gave up 4 bases and J gave up 5 bases; unmatched junction bases: 5. The CDR3 spans 15 residues. The germline V gene encodes CDR1 SEHNR and CDR2 FQNEAQ (reference sequence). The CDR3 reads CASSSSGTGTGELFF. The DNA for the CDR3 is TGTGCCAGCAGCTCATCCGGGACAGGGACCGGGGAGCTGTTTTTT.

V and J are TRBV13 and TRBJ2-7; the match to TRBD2 covers 15 bases. This CDR3 contains 17 residues. Germline CDR1 PRHDT, CDR2 FYEKMQ (reference sequence). J gave up 1 base and V 4 bases, and 5 bases lay outside the gene matches. CDR3 nucleotide sequence: TGTGCCAGCAGCTCCGGGACTAGCGGGAGGACTTCCTACGAGCAGTACTTC. Its translation is CASSSGTSGRTSYEQYF.

This clone was detected a few times. The rearrangement uses TRBV19 and TRBJ1-2, with D tentatively TRBD1 (5 bases). The germline V gene has CDR1 LNHDA and CDR2 SQIVND (reference sequence). The CDR3 covers 13 residues. Trimming shortened V by 7 bases and J by 6 bases, and 15 bases separated the two germline ends. The DNA for the CDR3 is TGTGCCAGTATCGGGGGTCCTGGGGATGGCTACACCTTC. Translation: CASIGGPGDGYTF.

CDR3 sequence: CASSYSRAAPNYGYTF. The CDR3 DNA reads as TGTGCCAGCAGTTACTCGCGAGCGGCCCCTAACTATGGCTACACCTTC. The chain uses TRBV6-5 and TRBJ1-2; D gene uncertain. The germline CDR1 and CDR2 sequences are MNHEY and SVGAGI. CDR3 length: 16 amino acids. V dropped 0 bases and J dropped 0 bases, with 11 bases sitting between them.

This chain joins TRBV7-9 and TRBJ1-6; 8 bases match TRBD1. This CDR3 region has 15 residues. Trimming took 7 bases from V and 7 from J; bases not matched to a gene: 9. CDR1 and CDR2 from the germline V gene are SEHNR and FQNEAQ (reference sequence). CDR3: CASNGTGGANSPLHF. The CDR3 nucleotides are TGTGCCAGCAACGGGACAGGAGGCGCCAATTCACCCCTCCACTTT.

The chain joins TRBV19 to TRBJ1-6, with a weak D call TRBD1 (6 bases). The CDR3 covers 14 residues. The germline CDR1 and CDR2 sequences are LNHDA and SQIVND (reference sequence). Deletions cut 5 bases from V and 13 bases from J, with 18 bases between. The CDR3 sequence: CASSVQGNDRPLHF. The CDR3 nucleotides read TGTGCCAGTAGTGTCCAGGGGAACGATCGCCCCCTCCACTTT.

V usage is TRBV7-2 and J usage is TRBJ2-3, with D possibly being TRBD2 (5 bases). The CDR3 runs 14 residues. From germline, CDR1 is SGHTA and CDR2 FQGNSA. V lost 3 bases, J lost 5 bases, and 12 bases lay in between. The chain's CDR3 is CASSLRQAGDTQYF. The CDR3 DNA is TGTGCCAGCAGCTTGCGCCAGGCGGGAGATACGCAGTATTTT.

The chain recombines TRBV7-2 with TRBJ2-7, with TRBD1 matching 10 bases. This CDR3 comprises 14 residues. Per germline, CDR1 SGHTA and CDR2 FQGNSA. The junction had 5 bases not matched to a gene; V was cut back by 5 bases and J by 4 bases. Written as DNA, the CDR3 is TGTGCCAGCAGCCGGGACAGGGGCAGATACGAGCAGTACTTC. Amino acid sequence: CASSRDRGRYEQYF.

The chain joins TRBV7-8 to TRBJ2-2, with 8 bases that match TRBD1. The V gene's germline CDR1 is SGHVS and CDR2 FQNEAQ. V lost 5 bases, J lost 4 bases, and 6 bases stayed unmatched. The CDR3 extends over 15 amino acids. The CDR3 reads CASSPRDRPTGELFF. DNA of the CDR3: TGTGCCAGCAGCCCCAGGGACAGGCCCACCGGGGAGCTGTTTTTT.

In its sample, this clone was seen a few times. The V gene is TRBV2, the J gene TRBJ2-7; 10 bases line up with TRBD2. The germline CDR1 and CDR2 sequences are SNHLY and FYNNEI. Losses at the gene ends were 5 bases for V and 6 bases for J; bases not matched to a gene: 1. The CDR3 spans 12 residues. CDR3 sequence: CASSTSGVEQYF. CDR3 DNA sequence: TGTGCCAGCAGTACTAGCGGGGTCGAGCAGTACTTC.

This clone has a handful of counts. J is TRBJ1-5 and V is TRBV2; D gene unclear. This CDR3 region has 15 residues. V lost 6 bases, J lost 0 bases, and 12 bases lay in between. CDR1 SNHLY and CDR2 FYNNEI come from the germline V gene. DNA of the CDR3: TGTGCCAGCAGCGCCGGGAAGCTTAGCAATCAGCCCCAGCATTTT. Protein product: CASSAGKLSNQPQHF.